These 25 T cell receptor beta chains came from one sample sequenced in a study of cytotoxic CD8 clonotypes in ibrutinib-treated CLL. Profiled with immunoSEQ multiplex PCR; TCRdb holds only in-frame clones, not every one. The table shows some 47,000 clones, with about three fifths occurring only once. The specimen was PBMCs, collected after 24 months of ibrutinib treatment. The receptor source for this set is a human donor with chronic lymphocytic leukemia.

About this clone: The same CDR3 arises from other DNA sequences in this sample as well. The rearrangement uses TRBV6-1 and TRBJ1-4; tentatively, D is TRBD1 (5 bases). V was clipped by 1 base and J by 2 bases, with 8 bases between them. This CDR3 has 15 residues. The germline CDR1 and CDR2 sequences are MNHNS and SASEGT. The DNA of the CDR3 is TGTGCCAGCAGTGAAGGCGGGGGGACTAATGAAAAACTGTTTTTT. Its protein is CASSEGGGTNEKLFF.

This clone was detected only a few times. The chain employs TRBV5-1 and TRBJ2-7; D gene ambiguous. With 1 base removed from V and 2 bases from J, the gap between germline ends came to 10 bases. The length of the CDR3 is 14 residues. The germline CDR1 and CDR2 sequences are SGHRS and YFSETQ. CDR3 amino acids: CASSLWAETYEQYF. CDR3 DNA sequence: TGCGCCAGCAGCTTGTGGGCAGAAACCTACGAGCAGTACTTC.

The V call is TRBV7-6, the J call TRBJ2-3; 9 bases line up with TRBD2. CDR1 SGHVS and CDR2 FNYEAQ come from the germline V gene. Trimming took 1 base from V and 6 from J; bases not matched to a gene: 2. The CDR3 loop spans 14 amino acids. CDR3 DNA: TGTGCCAGCAGCTTAGGCGGGGGGGGCGATACGCAGTATTTT. It codes for CASSLGGGGDTQYF. The entire variable domain, with the rest obtained from reference TRBV7-6 and TRBJ2-3, is as follows: GAGVSQSPRYKVTKRGQDVALRCDPISGHVSLYWYRQALGQGPEFLTYFNYEAQQDKSGLPNDRFSAERPEGSISTLTIQRTEQRDSAMYRCASSLGGGGDTQYFGPGTRLTVL.

The CDR3 sequence: CASTRTASTDTQYF. The CDR3 coding sequence is TGTGCCAGTACCCGGACAGCCAGCACAGATACGCAGTATTTT. The J gene is TRBJ2-3, the V gene TRBV19; tentative D call: TRBD1 (6 bases). Trimming left V 7 bases short and J 0 bases short, with 11 bases between. Germline V gene lookup returns CDR1 LNHDA and CDR2 SQIVND (reference sequence). The CDR3 covers 14 residues.

V gene TRBV15 combines with J gene TRBJ1-1; unclear D gene. CDR1 LNHNV and CDR2 YYDKDF come from the germline V gene (reference sequence). This CDR3 has 16 amino acids. The V end lost 5 bases, the J end lost 1 base, and 17 bases lay between the germline ends. The CDR3 protein is CATSPTSGRENTEAFF. In DNA form, the CDR3 reads TGTGCCACCAGCCCCACTTCGGGCAGAGAGAACACTGAAGCTTTCTTT.

This clone came up a few times. V usage is TRBV12-5 and J usage is TRBJ2-2; D is possibly TRBD1 (5 bases). Deletions cut 1 base from V and 1 base from J, with 10 bases between. The germline V gene encodes CDR1 LGHNT and CDR2 FRNRAP. This CDR3 region has 16 residues. The CDR3 DNA reads as TGTGCTAGTGGTTTGGACAGGCGCCTGAACACCGGGGAGCTGTTTTTT. Translating it yields CASGLDRRLNTGELFF.

The CDR3 region is CASRILAGAYNEQFF. The CDR3 DNA sequence: TGCGCCAGCAGGATCTTAGCGGGGGCCTACAATGAGCAGTTCTTC. The chain is built from TRBV10-1 and TRBJ2-1; 9 nucleotides line up with TRBD2. Germline V gene data show CDR1 as WNHNN and CDR2 as SYGVQD (reference sequence). The CDR3 covers 15 residues. The V and J ends lost 6 bases and 2 bases, in that order; junction bases with no gene match: 5.

The chain has TRBV10-1 and TRBJ1-2; D may be TRBD1 (6 bases). The CDR3 loop spans 12 amino acids. The germline V and J ends were trimmed by 6 bases and 4 bases, with 9 bases remaining between them. CDR1 and CDR2 (germline): WNHNN, SYGVQD (reference sequence). In nucleotides, the CDR3 is TGCGCCAGCAGACAGGGAGCCTATGGCTACACCTTC. Encoded protein: CASRQGAYGYTF.

The chain recombines TRBV27 with TRBJ1-1; D is uncertain. The V gene lost 2 bases and the J gene lost 6 bases, with 13 bases spanning the gap. There are 14 residues in the CDR3. Germline assignment: CDR1 MNHEY and CDR2 SMNVEV (reference sequence). This CDR3 is CASSLNGLWAEAFF. The CDR3, as DNA: TGTGCCAGCAGTTTAAATGGCCTATGGGCTGAAGCTTTCTTT.

In its sample, this clone was seen a few times. J is TRBJ1-2 and V is TRBV5-1; 9 nucleotides align to TRBD1. There are 16 residues in the CDR3. Germline CDR1 reads SGHRS; CDR2 reads YFSETQ. The J segment lost 4 bases and the V segment lost 4 bases, leaving 11 bases of the junction unmatched. Here the CDR3 DNA reads TGCGCCAGCAGCACCATGCCGGGACAGGGTGTCTATGGCTACACCTTC. Translation: CASSTMPGQGVYGYTF.

In this sample, this clone turned up a few times. The CDR3 nucleotides read TGCAGCGTGGGACAGGGCCCAGATACGCAGTATTTT. The encoded protein is CSVGQGPDTQYF. J is TRBJ2-3 and V is TRBV29-1, with 9 nucleotides matching TRBD1. This CDR3 contains 12 residues. V trimming: 6 bases; J trimming: 4 bases; junction bases outside the gene matches: 2. Germline CDR1 is SQVTM and CDR2 is ANQGSEA.

The rearrangement uses TRBV5-1 and TRBJ1-3, with unresolved D. The V and J ends lost 3 bases and 4 bases respectively, with 14 bases between them. The germline V gene encodes CDR1 SGHRS and CDR2 YFSETQ. This CDR3 region has 15 residues. DNA of the CDR3: TGCGCCAGCAGCTCGGGCATCTTGGCAGGAAACACCATATATTTT. This gives the protein CASSSGILAGNTIYF.

The table lists this clone with a few counts. The chain employs TRBV6-6 and TRBJ1-2; D unresolved. Looked up from germline, CDR1 is MNHNY and CDR2 is SVGAGI (reference sequence). There are 15 residues in the CDR3. Trimming removed 5 bases from V and 0 bases from J, with 13 bases in between. The DNA of the CDR3 is TGTGCCAGCAGTCCCCCCAAGATAGCTAACTATGGCTACACCTTC. Residues: CASSPPKIANYGYTF.

The chain joins TRBV25-1 to TRBJ1-6, with TRBD1 matching over 9 bases. After removal of 1 base from V and 8 bases from J, the junction contained 6 bases not matched to a gene. Germline lookup yields CDR1 MGHDK and CDR2 SYGVNS. The CDR3 is 16 amino acids. The DNA of the CDR3 is TGTGCCAGCAGTGAATGGCGGGGACAGGGAGATTCACCCCTCCACTTT. Its protein product is CASSEWRGQGDSPLHF.

This chain joins TRBV5-1 and TRBJ2-5; D gene uncertain. Looked up from germline, CDR1 is SGHRS and CDR2 is YFSETQ. Trimming left V 3 bases short and J 2 bases short, with 11 bases between. There are 14 residues in the CDR3. CDR3 nucleotide sequence: TGCGCCAGCAGCTGGCAAGCGCTGCAAGAGACCCAGTACTTC. It translates to CASSWQALQETQYF.

This clone has a handful of counts. The chain has TRBV6-1 and TRBJ2-7, with D possibly TRBD2 on 6 matching bases. Germline CDR1 is MNHNS and CDR2 is SASEGT. V lost 1 base to trimming and J lost 10 bases, with 14 bases between them. This CDR3 comprises 13 residues. The CDR3 bases are TGTGCCAGCAGTGAAGGGGCACGGGCGGGACAGTACTTC. Translating it yields CASSEGARAGQYF.

The V gene is TRBV6-4, the J gene TRBJ2-2, with a weak D call TRBD1 (5 bases). Germline V gene lookup returns CDR1 MRHNA and CDR2 SNTAGT. The CDR3 spans 13 residues. V lost 4 bases and J 3 bases, leaving 6 bases between the germline ends. CDR3 nucleotide sequence: TGTGCCAGCAGTGGCAGGGACACCGGGGAGCTGTTTTTT. Its protein product is CASSGRDTGELFF.

The rearrangement links TRBV9 to TRBJ2-2; either TRBD1 or TRBD2 may fit D (6 bases each). The CDR3 is 17 amino acids. Trimming shortened V by 4 bases and J by 4 bases, and 20 bases separated the two germline ends. Germline CDR1 SGDLS, CDR2 YYNGEE. This CDR3 reads CASSPRAGGTGTGELFF. CDR3 nucleotides: TGTGCCAGCAGCCCTAGGGCCGGGGGCACGGGCACCGGGGAGCTGTTTTTT.

V usage is TRBV5-1 and J usage is TRBJ2-3; 7 positions agree with TRBD1. The CDR3 contains 14 residues. Germline V gene data show CDR1 as SGHRS and CDR2 as YFSETQ. V was clipped by 4 bases and J by 2 bases; unmatched bases: 4. CDR3 protein: CASSRGQFTDTQYF. In DNA, the CDR3 is TGCGCCAGCAGCAGGGGACAGTTCACAGATACGCAGTATTTT.

This chain uses TRBV25-1 with TRBJ2-5; D could derive from TRBD1 or TRBD2 (6 bases each). V lost 1 base to trimming and J lost 5 bases, with 14 bases between them. CDR3 length: 15 amino acids. Germline values: CDR1 MGHDK, CDR2 SYGVNS. CDR3 residues: CASSESRRGRETQYF. The CDR3 bases are TGTGCCAGCAGTGAATCTCGTCGGGGGCGGGAGACCCAGTACTTC. The variable domain in full, completed from reference TRBV25-1 and TRBJ2-5, reads EADIYQTPRYLVIGTGKKITLECSQTMGHDKMYWYQQDPGMELHLIHYSYGVNSTEKGDLSSESTVSRIRTEHFPLTLESARPSHTSQYLCASSESRRGRETQYFGPGTRLLVL.

The chain recombines TRBV11-2 with TRBJ2-3, with TRBD1 identical over 10 bases. This CDR3 is 15 amino acids long. Trimming cost V 5 bases and J 5 bases; bases outside gene matches: 7. From germline, CDR1 is SGHAT and CDR2 FQNNGV. The CDR3 protein is CASSRRDRGRDTQYF. The DNA for the CDR3 is TGTGCCAGCAGCCGCCGGGACAGGGGTAGAGATACGCAGTATTTT.

The chain couples TRBV29-1 to TRBJ2-1; 12 bases fit TRBD2. J was trimmed by 10 bases and V by 6 bases; bases with no gene match: 4. The length of the CDR3 is 12 residues. Germline assignment: CDR1 SQVTM and CDR2 ANQGSEA. CDR3 nucleotides: TGCAGCGTGACTAGCGGGGGAAACGAGCAGTTCTTC. Translated, it gives CSVTSGGNEQFF.

The rearrangement joins TRBV2 to TRBJ1-2; maybe TRBD1 (5 bases). Trimming took 5 bases from V and 2 from J, leaving 12 bases between them. This CDR3 contains 14 residues. The V gene's germline CDR1 is SNHLY and CDR2 FYNNEI. CDR3 DNA: TGTGCCAGCAGTTCCGGGACTCCGAACTATGGCTACACCTTC. Translating it yields CASSSGTPNYGYTF.

The rearrangement links TRBV6-5 to TRBJ1-4, with D unresolved. The V gene's germline CDR1 is MNHEY and CDR2 SVGAGI. Trimming shortened V by 0 bases and J by 0 bases, and 8 bases separated the two germline ends. The CDR3 is 16 residues long. CDR3 in DNA: TGTGCCAGCAGTTACTCGTACCGCGCAACTAATGAAAAACTGTTTTTT. Its protein is CASSYSYRATNEKLFF.

This clone was detected a few times. The chain employs TRBV19 and TRBJ2-7, with 7 bases matching TRBD1. This CDR3 is 13 amino acids long. The V gene end was trimmed by 5 bases and the J gene end by 5 bases; junction bases not matched to a gene: 6. Looked up from germline, CDR1 is LNHDA and CDR2 is SQIVND (reference sequence). The DNA for the CDR3 is TGTGCCAGTAGTCGACAGGGTTCGGACGAGCAGTACTTC. Protein sequence: CASSRQGSDEQYF.